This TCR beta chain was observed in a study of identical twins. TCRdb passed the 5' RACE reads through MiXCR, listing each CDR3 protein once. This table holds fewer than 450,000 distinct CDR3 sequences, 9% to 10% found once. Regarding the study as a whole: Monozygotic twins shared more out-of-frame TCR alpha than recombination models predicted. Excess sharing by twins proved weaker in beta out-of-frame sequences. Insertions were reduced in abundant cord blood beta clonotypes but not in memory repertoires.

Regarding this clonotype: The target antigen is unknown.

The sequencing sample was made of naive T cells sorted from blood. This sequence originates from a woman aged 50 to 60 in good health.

The CDR3 DNA reads TGTGCCACCAGTGATTGGGACAAACGAGATACGCAGTATTTT. As protein: CATSDWDKRDTQYF. The chain is built from TRBV24-1 and TRBJ2-3, with D possibly being TRBD1 (6 bases). This CDR3 has 14 amino acids. The V and J ends lost 2 bases and 5 bases respectively, with 10 bases between them. The germline V gene encodes CDR1 KGHDR and CDR2 SFDVKD.